Listed below are T cell receptor delta chains from one sample, sequenced in a study of gamma-delta T cells after stem cell transplantation. TCRdb reanalysed the RT-PCR reads via CATT. Of just over 15,000 delta-chain clones in the sample, 9% to 9.5% were seen once. The specimen was gamma-delta T cells. Receptors originate from a human donor. It is not recorded whose cells these are; they may come from a transplant donor. Each CDR3 is given with its conserved first and last residue. A D gene is named only where the DNA matches it firmly. Some rows mark clone size as missing; the rest say once, few, many or name a class of expanded clone.

J | D | V | size | DNA | CDR3
TRDJ1 | TRDD3 | TRDV3 | many | TGTGCCTTTCGACTTTCCTACGTGAGTCTTAACTGGGGGATACGGAGTGACACCGATAAACTCATCTTT | CAFRLSYVSLNWGIRSDTDKLIF
TRDJ1 | . | TRDV2 | . | TGTGCCTGTGACACCGTCCCTAGTCCCTCTGAGGTCTACGATTACACCGCTAAACTCATCTTT | CACDTVPSPSEVYDYTAKLIF
TRDJ1 | . | TRDV3 | . | TGTGCCTTGGTATCTGGTGCTGATACGGTCGATACACTCATCTTT | CALVSGADTVDTLIF
TRDJ1 | . | TRDV2 | few | TGTGCCTGTGATACCAGATCGCGGGAGAAGGATGGATCCACCGATAAACTCATCTTT | CACDTRSREKDGSTDKLIF
TRDJ1 | TRDD3 | TRDV2 | . | TGTGCCTGTGACACGATTGTCCTGGGGGATACGCTGTGTTCTGGTAACCTCATCTTT | CACDTIVLGDTLCSGNLIF
TRDJ1 | . | TRDV1 | . | TGTGCTCTTGGGGAACAGCATCCTGGGGCATACTATTTATCGGGTCTCACCGATAAACTCATCTTT | CALGEQHPGAYYLSGLTDKLIF
TRDJ3 | . | TRDV2 | . | TGTGCCTGTGACTCCGTGGTCAGGGGGATAATGTGTCCTTCCTGGGACACCCGACCGATGTTCTTC | CACDSVVRGIMCPSWDTRPMFF
TRDJ1 | . | TRDV2 | . | TGTGCCTGTGAGACGAGGTCTTCGGGGAGAGAAGACACCGATAAACTCATCTTT | CACETRSSGREDTDKLIF
TRDJ1 | . | TRDV2 | . | TGTGCCTGTGACACCGTCTCCCCCCTGGTGTATACGCCCGATAAACTCATCTTT | CACDTVSPLVYTPDKLIF
TRDJ1 | TRDD3 | TRDV2 | many | TGTGCCTATGACAGAGTGGGGGATACGCTATCTTACACCGATAAACTCATCTTT | CAYDRVGDTLSYTDKLIF
TRDJ1 | TRDD3 | TRDV1 | . | TGTGCTATTGGGGGCACCACCTGCCGAAGCGAACTGGGGGAGAGACTTCTCATCTTT | CAIGGTTCRSELGERLLIF
TRDJ1 | . | TRDV1 | many | TGTGCTCTTGGGGAACTAGAGGTCCCCTCCTTCCTACGAGGGCCGGGCGTACTGGGGGCCACCGATAAACTCATCTTT | CALGELEVPSFLRGPGVLGATDKLIF
TRDJ1 | TRDD3 | TRDV3 | . | TGTGCCCTCTCCTCCTACGACCTGGGGGATAGGACCGATAAACTCATCTTT | CALSSYDLGDRTDKLIF
TRDJ1 | . | TRDV1 | many | TGTGCTCTTGGGAAACGACTCACATTT | CALGKRLTF
TRDJ3 | . | TRDV2 | . | TGTGCCTGTGACAAAACGGAGGGGACTTTAATCTCCTGTGACACCCGCCAGATGTTTTTC | CACDKTEGTLISCDTRQMFF
TRDJ1 | TRDD3 | TRDV2 | many | TGTGCCTGTGACACCGTACTGGGGGATAAACTCATCTTT | CACDTVLGDKLIF
TRDJ1 | . | TRDV2 | . | TGTGCCTGTGACACTTGGGGCGGACGGGGGGAGACGTACTCCGATAAACTCATCTTT | CACDTWGGRGETYSDKLIF
TRDJ1 | TRDD3 | TRDV2 | . | TGTGCCTGTGACCCCCTTCCTGGGGGATCCTCCTCCCTTTACACCGATACACTCATCTTT | CACDPLPGGSSSLYTDTLIF
TRDJ1 | TRDD3 | TRDV1 | few | TGTGCTATTGGGGCTACTCCTAGGTGGGGGATACGAAACTTTTGGTACACCGATAAACTCATCTTT | CAIGATPRWGIRNFWYTDKLIF
TRDJ1 | TRDD3 | TRDV2 | . | TGTGCCTGTGACTTACTGGGGGATAAACTCATCTTT | CACDLLGDKLIF
TRDJ2 | TRDD3 | TRDV2 | few | TGTGCCTGTGACACCCTCCAATTCCAGGTGGATACGACCGATCAACTCTTCTTT | CACDTLQFQVDTTDQLFF
TRDJ1 | TRDD3 | TRDV2 | many | TGTGCCTGTGACACCAGGGAACTGGGGGGCCCTTACCTCACCGATAAACTCATCTTT | CACDTRELGGPYLTDKLIF
TRDJ1 | . | TRDV2 | few | TGTGCCTGTGACAGAGGGGTGGGTACTCGATCTTACACCGATAAACTCATCTTT | CACDRGVGTRSYTDKLIF
TRDJ1 | . | TRDV2 | many | TGTGCCTGTGACCCTATCGGGTTCGATAAACTCATCTTT | CACDPIGFDKLIF
TRDJ1 | . | TRDV2 | . | TGTGCCTGTGACACTGGGTCGGTGGGTCTACAGTTGACCGATAAACTCATCTTT | CACDTGSVGLQLTDKLIF
TRDJ3 | . | TRDV2 | many | TGTGCCTGTGACACCGCGGCGGGTACGGCCTGGGACACCCGACAGATGTTTTTC | CACDTAAGTAWDTRQMFF
TRDJ1 | TRDD3 | TRDV2 | medium-sized | TGTGCCTGTGACACCCTGGGGGAACGGGCCGATAAACTCATCTTT | CACDTLGERADKLIF
TRDJ1 | TRDD3 | TRDV2 | many | TGTGCCTGTGACACGGTGGGAACTGGGGTATACACTCACTCAGAGTACACCTATAAACTCATCTTT | CACDTVGTGVYTHSEYTYKLIF
TRDJ1 | TRDD3 | TRDV2 | few | TGTGCCTATGACACTTGGGGCGTACTGGGGGACAAGGATAAACTCATCTTT | CAYDTWGVLGDKDKLIF
TRDJ1 | . | TRDV1 | many | TGTGCTCTTGGGCAACGAATCACATTTCGTGCTTCCTATAAACTCATCTTT | CALGQRITFRASYKLIF
TRDJ1 | . | TRDV2 | . | TGTGCCTGTGACTGGGTGGTGGAGACCCGAAACACCGATAAACTCATCTTT | CACDWVVETRNTDKLIF
TRDJ1 | TRDD2 | TRDV1 | . | TGTGCTCTTGGGGGATCCCTTCCTCAGCCCTACCCTTTAGGTGGGGTATACATCCTCGTACAATCCACCGATCAACTCATCTTT | CALGGSLPQPYPLGGVYILVQSTDQLIF
TRDJ2 | TRDD3 | TRDV2 | medium-sized | TGTGCCTGTGACACCGTGGGGGACCCCCTGACAGCACAACTCTTCTTT | CACDTVGDPLTAQLFF
TRDJ1 | . | TRDV2 | many | TGTGCCTGTGACTTGGGGGGGGAGACCCGAAACACCGATAAACTCATCTTT | CACDLGGETRNTDKLIF
TRDJ1 | . | TRDV2 | . | TGTGCCTGTGACACCCTTGAGTACTACGAGAGTCCTGGCCACTACACCGATAAACTCATCTTT | CACDTLEYYESPGHYTDKLIF
TRDJ1 | . | TRDV2 | few | TGTGCCTGTGACACCCTTCGGGGCTCGGACACCTATAAACTCATCTTT | CACDTLRGSDTYKLIF
TRDJ1 | TRDD3 | TRDV2 | few | TGTGCCTGTGACCGAAGGGGGGATTCCGGAGATAAACTCATCTTT | CACDRRGDSGDKLIF
TRDJ1 | . | TRDV2 | . | TGTGCCTGTGACACCCTCCATATCGAACTGGAGACTAGATCTTACACCGCTAAACTCATCTTT | CACDTLHIELETRSYTAKLIF
TRDJ3 | TRDD2 | TRDV2 | . | TGTGCCTGTGACACCGCCCCGCGCCCTTCCTATGACACCCTACAGATGTTTTTC | CACDTAPRPSYDTLQMFF
TRDJ1 | TRDD3 | TRDV2 | many | TGTGCCTATGACAGAGTGGGGGATACGCCATCTTACACCGATAAACTCATCTTT | CAYDRVGDTPSYTDKLIF
TRDJ1 | . | TRDV2 | few | TGTGCCTGGGACAAGATTCCTACCTCGGTCCTGGGGGGTAACAGAGCGGACGATAAGCTCATCTTT | CAWDKIPTSVLGGNRADDKLIF
TRDJ1 | . | TRDV3 | many | TGTGCCTGTTCACGCCTTCCGCTGTACACCGATAAACTCATCTTT | CACSRLPLYTDKLIF
TRDJ1 | TRDD3 | TRDV2 | few | TGTGCCTGCGACACTAGGACTGGGGAATACGCCCGGCAGACCGATAAACTCATCTTT | CACDTRTGEYARQTDKLIF
TRDJ1 | TRDD3 | TRDV2 | . | TGTGCCTGTGACATCGTCTGGGGGCGACGCAACTATTCAGATAAACTCATCTTT | CACDIVWGRRNYSDKLIF